This is a list of T cell receptor beta chains from one sample in a study of OX40 agonist ivuxolimab in advanced cancers. Assay used: immunoSEQ multiplex PCR; TCRdb lists only in-frame clones, some missing. The sample carries 25,000 to 35,000 clones, 90% recorded once. The sample in question was CD4+ or CD8+ T cells sorted from blood, obtained in a trial of the OX40 agonist ivuxolimab. These TCRs come from an adult with an advanced solid tumor such as melanoma, head and neck, liver or kidney cancer. The CDR3 runs from the conserved cysteine through the conserved F or W. The order of the fields is clone size, J gene, V gene, D gene, CDR3 DNA, CDR3 protein. The D gene is left open where the match is weak. Where a row states a size, it is once, few, many or the class of an expanded clone; other rows omit it.

. | TRBJ2-3 | TRBV2 | TRBD2 | TGTGCCAGCAGGCGACTAGCGGGAGGGTCGGGAGATACGCAGTATTTT | CASRRLAGGSGDTQYF
. | TRBJ2-1 | TRBV7-9 | TRBD2 | TGTGCCAGCGGCGGACTAGCGGGAGGTATTGAGCAGTTCTTC | CASGGLAGGIEQFF
. | TRBJ2-2 | TRBV9 | TRBD1 | TGTGCCAGCAGCGTGGATAGGGACAGCCCCTTTACCGGGGAGCTGTTTTTT | CASSVDRDSPFTGELFF
. | TRBJ1-3 | TRBV2 | TRBD1 | TGTGCCAGCACCTCCGGGACAGCTGGAAACACCATATATTTT | CASTSGTAGNTIYF
. | TRBJ2-5 | TRBV15 | TRBD2 | TGTGCCACCGCGGGAGGGCCGGGAGAGACCCAGTACTTC | CATAGGPGETQYF
. | TRBJ2-1 | TRBV5-1 | . | TGCGCCAGCAGCTTGGTAGAGGACTACAATGAGCAGTTCTTC | CASSLVEDYNEQFF
. | TRBJ1-6 | TRBV28 | . | TGTGCCAGCAGTAGCTCCTATAATTCACCCCTCCACTTT | CASSSSYNSPLHF
. | TRBJ1-2 | TRBV28 | . | TGTGCCAGCAGTTTTCCTGGGGGAATCTATGGCTACACCTTC | CASSFPGGIYGYTF
. | TRBJ1-1 | TRBV13 | TRBD1 | TGTGCCAGCAGCCCAGCCGGGACAGGGAAAACTGAAGCTTTCTTT | CASSPAGTGKTEAFF
once | TRBJ2-3 | TRBV28 | TRBD2 | TGTGCCAGCAGTCCACTGGCAGGGAGGGAGGGGAGCACAGATACGCAGTATTTT | CASSPLAGREGSTDTQYF
. | TRBJ2-1 | TRBV7-9 | . | TGTGCCAGCAGCCCGCATACCTCCGACTACAATGAGCAGTTCTTC | CASSPHTSDYNEQFF
. | TRBJ2-7 | TRBV27 | . | TGTGCCAGCAGTTTTGGGGGGCAGGGGGAATACGAGCAGTACTTC | CASSFGGQGEYEQYF
. | TRBJ2-3 | TRBV5-4 | . | TGTGCCAGCAGCCATATCTCCCTGGGCACAGATACGCAGTATTTT | CASSHISLGTDTQYF
once | TRBJ2-3 | TRBV5-4 | . | TGTGCCAGCACAGGGGACTGGCACACAGATACGCAGTATTTT | CASTGDWHTDTQYF
. | TRBJ2-2 | TRBV5-6 | TRBD1 | TGTGCCAGCAGCGGGGACAGGGAATTCAGCGGGGAGCTGTTTTTT | CASSGDREFSGELFF
. | TRBJ2-7 | TRBV30 | . | TGTGCCTGCTACGGGACCATCGGAGAGCAGTACTTC | CACYGTIGEQYF
. | TRBJ1-1 | TRBV9 | TRBD1 | TGTGCCAGCAGCGGGACAGGGGCATTAGGAGCTTTCTTT | CASSGTGALGAFF
. | TRBJ2-7 | TRBV11-2 | . | TGTGCCAGCAGCCGTATCTCGGGGCGATTCTACGAGCAGTACTTC | CASSRISGRFYEQYF
. | TRBJ2-6 | TRBV19 | . | TGTGCCAGTAGTATCACCCCAGCTACACTCTCTGGGGCCAACGTCCTGACTTTC | CASSITPATLSGANVLTF
once | TRBJ1-5 | TRBV27 | . | TGTGCCAGCAGTTTACAGGTGGATCAGCCCCAGCATTTT | CASSLQVDQPQHF
. | TRBJ2-7 | TRBV18 | . | TGTGCCAGCCCAGCTGTTCACTACGAGCAGTACTTC | CASPAVHYEQYF
few | TRBJ1-6 | TRBV19 | TRBD1 | TGTGCTACAAGGGGGCGCCCCTATAATTCACCCCTCCACTTT | CATRGRPYNSPLHF
. | TRBJ1-1 | TRBV5-4 | TRBD1 | TGTGCCAGCAGCCCGGGACAGGGTATTGAAGCTTTCTTT | CASSPGQGIEAFF
. | TRBJ1-1 | TRBV25-1 | . | TGTGCCAGCTCCGGGGGTGACACTGAAGCTTTCTTT | CASSGGDTEAFF
. | TRBJ1-4 | TRBV11-3 | . | TGTGCCAGCAGCTCAAAAGGACAGAGTACAACTAATGAAAAACTGTTTTTT | CASSSKGQSTTNEKLFF
. | TRBJ2-3 | TRBV11-2 | . | TGTGCCAGCAGCTTAGATAACACAGATACGCAGTATTTT | CASSLDNTDTQYF
. | TRBJ2-1 | TRBV11-2 | . | TGTGCCAGCAGCTTTGGGCGGGGGACAGACCACAATGAGCAGTTCTTC | CASSFGRGTDHNEQFF
. | TRBJ2-3 | TRBV28 | . | TGTGCCAGCAGCCGGGGCGGTTCTAGCACAGATACGCAGTATTTT | CASSRGGSSTDTQYF
. | TRBJ2-3 | TRBV19 | . | TGTGCCAGTAGTATTGGGGTCAGCACAGATACGCAGTATTTT | CASSIGVSTDTQYF
. | TRBJ2-1 | TRBV7-8 | TRBD2 | TGTGCCAGCAGCTTACTCCTAGCGGGCTCCTACAATGAGCAGTTCTTC | CASSLLLAGSYNEQFF
. | TRBJ2-7 | TRBV2 | TRBD2 | TGTGCCAGCACTGAGACTAGCGGAACCTACGAGCAGTACTTC | CASTETSGTYEQYF
. | TRBJ1-1 | TRBV5-5 | . | TGTGCCAGCAGAGCCGACGGGAACACTGAAGCTTTCTTT | CASRADGNTEAFF
. | TRBJ1-2 | TRBV7-9 | TRBD1 | TGTGCCAGCAGCGAGGGACAGGTTCTCTATGGCTACACCTTC | CASSEGQVLYGYTF
. | TRBJ1-2 | TRBV9 | . | TGTGCCAGCAGCCCCAGGGACCTTGATGGCTACACCTTC | CASSPRDLDGYTF
. | TRBJ2-1 | TRBV6-1 | . | TGTGCCAGCACCCACCGCGGGACGACCTACAATGAGCAGTTCTTC | CASTHRGTTYNEQFF
. | TRBJ1-6 | TRBV7-9 | TRBD1 | TGTGCCAGCAGCTTTACAGGGGGAAATTCACCCCTCCACTTT | CASSFTGGNSPLHF
once | TRBJ1-5 | TRBV19 | . | TGTGCCAGCGGAAATTATCAGCCCCAGCATTTT | CASGNYQPQHF
. | TRBJ1-2 | TRBV4-3 | TRBD1 | TGCGCCAGCAGCCAGTCCTTAGTAAGGGACAGCTATGGCTACACCTTC | CASSQSLVRDSYGYTF
. | TRBJ1-5 | TRBV27 | TRBD1 | TGTGCCAGCAGTCCCCGGGACAGAAGTCAACAGCCCCAGCATTTT | CASSPRDRSQQPQHF
. | TRBJ2-1 | TRBV15 | . | TGTGCCACCAGCAGAGCCAGGGAGGCCTACTCCTACAATGAGCAGTTCTTC | CATSRAREAYSYNEQFF
. | TRBJ1-1 | TRBV13 | . | TGTGCCAGCAGCCGAGAGAGGAACACTGAAGCTTTCTTT | CASSRERNTEAFF
. | TRBJ2-7 | TRBV30 | . | TGTGCCTGGAGTGTAGGACATTCCTACGAGCAGTACTTC | CAWSVGHSYEQYF
. | TRBJ2-7 | TRBV11-2 | . | TGTGCCAGCAGCACCGACTCCTACGAGCAGTACTTC | CASSTDSYEQYF
. | TRBJ2-7 | TRBV4-1 | . | TGCGCCAGCAGCCTCGCCCCGTCCTACGAGCAGTACTTC | CASSLAPSYEQYF
. | TRBJ2-1 | TRBV5-6 | . | TGTGCCAGCAGCTTGGGACAGTCCAATGAGCAGTTCTTC | CASSLGQSNEQFF
. | TRBJ1-1 | TRBV2 | . | TGTGCCAGCACCCCCCCCCGGCAGAACACTGAAGCTTTCTTT | CASTPPRQNTEAFF
. | TRBJ2-5 | TRBV6-6 | . | TGTGCCAGCAGTTACGGCAGACAAGAGACCCAGTACTTC | CASSYGRQETQYF
once | TRBJ1-1 | TRBV5-5 | . | TGTGCCAGCAGCCCCGACCGAGCACCCATGAACACTGAAGCTTTCTTT | CASSPDRAPMNTEAFF
once | TRBJ2-1 | TRBV30 | . | TGTGCCTGGAGTGTCCAAATTTACAATGAGCAGTTCTTC | CAWSVQIYNEQFF
. | TRBJ1-1 | TRBV7-3 | . | TGTGCCAGCAGCTACGGGGGGAACACTGAAGCTTTCTTT | CASSYGGNTEAFF
few | TRBJ2-7 | TRBV2 | . | TGTGCCAGCAGTCCAGGTACCTACGAGCAGTACTTC | CASSPGTYEQYF
. | TRBJ2-2 | TRBV4-3 | TRBD2 | TGCGCCAGCAGCCAAGACTCTGGACTAGGTTACACCGGGGAGCTGTTTTTT | CASSQDSGLGYTGELFF
once | TRBJ1-5 | TRBV11-3 | TRBD1 | TGTGCCAGCAGCCTAGAGGAGGGACAGTTTGATCAGCCCCAGCATTTT | CASSLEEGQFDQPQHF
few | TRBJ2-3 | TRBV7-9 | . | TGTGCCGGGGAGGGGGAGGTGGATACGCAGTATTTT | CAGEGEVDTQYF
. | TRBJ2-7 | TRBV6-5 | . | TGTGCCAGCTTTGCCCCCAGCTCCTACGAGCAGTACTTC | CASFAPSSYEQYF
. | TRBJ2-7 | TRBV4-3 | . | TGCGCCAGCAGCCAAGAGCATAGCGGAACCTACGAGCAGTACTTC | CASSQEHSGTYEQYF
once | TRBJ1-1 | TRBV4-1 | . | TGCGCCAGCAGCCAAGATGAGTGGGGCACTGAAGCTTTCTTT | CASSQDEWGTEAFF
once | TRBJ2-5 | TRBV5-4 | TRBD2 | TGTGCCAGCAGCCTCGGGACTAGCCTTTCGCCCAAAGAGACCCAGTACTTC | CASSLGTSLSPKETQYF
. | TRBJ1-1 | TRBV19 | TRBD1 | TGTGCCAGTACCCCAGGGACAGCTAACACTGAAGCTTTCTTT | CASTPGTANTEAFF
. | TRBJ2-6 | TRBV25-1 | . | TGTGCCAGCAGTCCTCAGGTTTCCTCTGGGGCCAACGTCCTGACTTTC | CASSPQVSSGANVLTF